This TCR beta chain stems from a study of T-cell reconstitution after alpha-beta-depleted transplantation in children. This clonotype was detected ten times or more. The antigen is undetermined. CDR1 is SGHVS, CDR2 FQNEAQ, per germline. The CDR3 runs 18 residues. J was trimmed by 2 bases and V by 0 bases; bases with no gene match: 5. Study observations and caveats: Certain patients had high TCRbeta diversity at day 60, and it came from recipient T cells and thymic progenitors that survived. Approximately two months post-transplant, alpha-beta T cells reportedly originated from several hundred expanded graft clones. By one year post-transplant, T-cell counts and diversity largely arose from T cells that were newly produced.

Unique molecular identifiers featured in how the TCRbeta library was prepared. TCRdb analysed the PCR reads with MiXCR anew, one entry per CDR3 protein. This table holds under 750,000 distinct CDR3 sequences, roughly 23% found once. The chain employs TRBV7-8 and TRBJ2-5, with 14 bases lining up with TRBD2. The TCR sequence derives from a boy younger than two who had a stem cell transplant for acute myeloid leukemia, so the T cells may come from the graft donor. The sample consisted of PBMCs, mostly from graft donor cells, taken 360 days after TCRalphabeta/CD19-depleted stem cell transplant. The CDR3 is CASSLALGTSGGQETQYF. The CDR3 DNA reads as TGTGCCAGCAGCTTAGCGCTAGGGACTAGCGGGGGACAAGAGACCCAGTACTTC. Full variable domain (missing parts from reference TRBV7-8 and TRBJ2-5): GAGVSQSPRYKVAKRGQDVALRCDPISGHVSLFWYQQALGQGPEFLTYFQNEAQLDKSGLPSDRFFAERPEGSVSTLKIQRTQQEDSAVYLCASSLALGTSGGQETQYFGPGTRLLVL.